This T cell receptor (beta chain) was sequenced for a study of T cells after yellow fever vaccination. Notes on the study in general: Post-booster reappearance was seen for most primary-vaccination clones (just over 95% CD4, around 88% CD8).

TCRdb passed the 5' RACE reads through MiXCR, listing each CDR3 protein once. The data contain around 300,000 distinct CDR3 sequences, roughly 4.3% of them seen just once; the ten biggest clones take up approximately 23%. V was clipped by 6 bases and J by 5 bases, with 15 bases between them. The CDR3 runs 13 residues. Per germline, CDR1 DFQATT and CDR2 SNEGSKA (reference sequence). Remarks on this clonotype: Its target is not known.

The chain couples TRBV20-1 to TRBJ2-3, with D possibly matching TRBD2 (6 bases). The origin of this receptor is a man between 18 and 29 years old who received the YFV17D yellow fever vaccine. Specimen: PBMCs, collected 5 days after the yellow fever booster vaccination. CDR3 in DNA: TGCAGTGCGGGGACTTGGGGCGGAGATACGCAGTATTTT. It is translated as CSAGTWGGDTQYF.